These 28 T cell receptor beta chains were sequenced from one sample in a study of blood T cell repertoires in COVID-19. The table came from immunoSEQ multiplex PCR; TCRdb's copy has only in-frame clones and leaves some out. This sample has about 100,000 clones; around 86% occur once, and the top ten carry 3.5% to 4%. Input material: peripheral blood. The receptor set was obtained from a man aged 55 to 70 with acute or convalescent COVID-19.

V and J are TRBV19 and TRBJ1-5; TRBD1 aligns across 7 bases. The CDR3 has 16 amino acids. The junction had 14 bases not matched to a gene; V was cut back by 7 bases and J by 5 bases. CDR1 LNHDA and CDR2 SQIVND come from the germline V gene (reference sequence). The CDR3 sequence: CASTRSKQGKDQPQHF. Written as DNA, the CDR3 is TGTGCCAGTACCCGATCGAAACAGGGGAAGGATCAGCCCCAGCATTTT.

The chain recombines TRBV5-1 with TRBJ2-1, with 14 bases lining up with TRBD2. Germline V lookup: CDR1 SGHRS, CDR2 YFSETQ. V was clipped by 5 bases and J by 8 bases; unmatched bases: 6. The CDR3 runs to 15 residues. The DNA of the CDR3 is TGCGCCAGCAGACGGACTAGCGGGGGGCGGGATGAGCAGTTCTTC. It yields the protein CASRRTSGGRDEQFF.

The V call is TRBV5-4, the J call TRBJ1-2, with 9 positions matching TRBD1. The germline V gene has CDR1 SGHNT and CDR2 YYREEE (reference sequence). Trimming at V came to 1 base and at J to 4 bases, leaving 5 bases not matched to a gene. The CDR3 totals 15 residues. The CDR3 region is CASSLKGQGTYGYTF. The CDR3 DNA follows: TGTGCCAGCAGCTTGAAGGGACAGGGAACCTATGGCTACACCTTC.

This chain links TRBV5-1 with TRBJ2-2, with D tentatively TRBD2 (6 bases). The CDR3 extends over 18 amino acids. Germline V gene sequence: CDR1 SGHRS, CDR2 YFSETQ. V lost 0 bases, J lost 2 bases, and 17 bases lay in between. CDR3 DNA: TGCGCCAGCAGCTTGGAATGGGTCGGGGGATTTAACACCGGGGAGCTGTTTTTT. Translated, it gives CASSLEWVGGFNTGELFF.

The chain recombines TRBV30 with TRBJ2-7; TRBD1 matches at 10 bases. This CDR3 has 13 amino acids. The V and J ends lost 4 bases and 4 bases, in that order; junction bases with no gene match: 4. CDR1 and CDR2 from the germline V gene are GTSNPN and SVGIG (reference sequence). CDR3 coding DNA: TGTGCCTGGAATAAGGACAGGGGGTACGAGCAGTACTTC. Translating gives CAWNKDRGYEQYF. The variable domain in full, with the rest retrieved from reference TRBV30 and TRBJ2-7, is SQTIHQWPATLVQPVGSPLSLECTVEGTSNPNLYWYRQAAGRGLQLLFYSVGIGQISSEVPQNLSASRPQDRQFILSSKKLLLSDSGFYLCAWNKDRGYEQYFGPGTRLTVT.

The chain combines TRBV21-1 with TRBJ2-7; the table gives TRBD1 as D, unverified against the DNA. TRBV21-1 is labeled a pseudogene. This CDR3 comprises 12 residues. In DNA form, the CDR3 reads TGTGCCAGCACCCCGACAACCTACGAGCAGTACTTC. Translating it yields CASTPTTYEQYF.

The CDR3 here is CASSLDGTGAGEQYF. CDR3 in DNA: TGTGCCAGCAGCTTAGATGGGACAGGGGCCGGGGAGCAGTACTTC. The chain joins TRBV11-2 to TRBJ2-7, with 10 bases aligning to TRBD1. V was clipped by 0 bases and J by 7 bases; unmatched bases: 6. Germline CDR1 is SGHAT and CDR2 is FQNNGV. The CDR3 runs 15 residues.

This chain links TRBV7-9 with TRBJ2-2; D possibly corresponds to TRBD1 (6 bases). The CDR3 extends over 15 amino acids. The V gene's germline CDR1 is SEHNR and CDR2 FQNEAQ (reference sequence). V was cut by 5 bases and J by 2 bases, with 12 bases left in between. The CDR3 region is CASSRNGGNTGELFF. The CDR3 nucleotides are TGTGCCAGCAGCCGAAATGGGGGCAACACCGGGGAGCTGTTTTTT.

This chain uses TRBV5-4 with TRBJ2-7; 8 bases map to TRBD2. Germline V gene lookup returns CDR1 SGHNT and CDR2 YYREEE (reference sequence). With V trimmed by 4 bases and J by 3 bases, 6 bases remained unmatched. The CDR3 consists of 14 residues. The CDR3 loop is CASSIHSGNYEQYF. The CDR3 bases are TGTGCCAGCAGCATCCATAGCGGGAACTACGAGCAGTACTTC.

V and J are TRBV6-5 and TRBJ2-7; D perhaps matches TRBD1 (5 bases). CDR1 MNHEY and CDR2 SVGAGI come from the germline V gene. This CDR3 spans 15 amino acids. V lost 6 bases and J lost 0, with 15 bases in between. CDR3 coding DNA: TGTGCCAGCAGACCAAGACAGCCCCGCTCCTACGAGCAGTACTTC. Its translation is CASRPRQPRSYEQYF.

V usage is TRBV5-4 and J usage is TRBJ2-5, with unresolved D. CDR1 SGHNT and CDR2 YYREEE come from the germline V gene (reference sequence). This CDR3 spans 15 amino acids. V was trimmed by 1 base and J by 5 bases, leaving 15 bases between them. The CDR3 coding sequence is TGTGCCAGCAGCTTGTCCGGAGCTAGTTCCGAGACCCAGTACTTC. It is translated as CASSLSGASSETQYF.

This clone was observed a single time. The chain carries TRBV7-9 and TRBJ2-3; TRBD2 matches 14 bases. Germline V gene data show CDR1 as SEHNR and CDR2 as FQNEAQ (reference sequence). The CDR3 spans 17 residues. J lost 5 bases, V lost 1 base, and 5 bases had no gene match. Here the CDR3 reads CASSLGGLAGVIDTQYF. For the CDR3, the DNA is TGTGCCAGCAGCTTAGGGGGACTAGCGGGAGTTATAGATACGCAGTATTTT.

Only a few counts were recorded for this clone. CDR3 DNA sequence: TGCGCCAGCAGCTTGACAGGGACTAATTCACCCCTCCACTTT. It codes for CASSLTGTNSPLHF. The chain combines TRBV5-1 with TRBJ1-6, with D tentatively TRBD1 (6 bases). Trimming removed 1 base at V and 6 bases at J, with 8 bases between. Looked up from germline, CDR1 is SGHRS and CDR2 is YFSETQ. The CDR3 runs 14 residues.

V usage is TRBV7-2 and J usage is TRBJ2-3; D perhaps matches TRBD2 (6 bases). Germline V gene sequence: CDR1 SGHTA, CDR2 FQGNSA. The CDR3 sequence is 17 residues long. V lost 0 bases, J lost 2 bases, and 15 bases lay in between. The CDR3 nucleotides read TGTGCCAGCAGCTTAGCGCCTGGGACTTTTAACACAGATACGCAGTATTTT. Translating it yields CASSLAPGTFNTDTQYF.

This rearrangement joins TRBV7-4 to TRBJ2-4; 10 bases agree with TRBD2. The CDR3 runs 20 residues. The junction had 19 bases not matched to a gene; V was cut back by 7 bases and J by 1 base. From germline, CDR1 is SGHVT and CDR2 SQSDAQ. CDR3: CASIPPQLAGDGGAKNIQYF. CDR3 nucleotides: TGTGCCAGCATCCCCCCCCAGCTAGCGGGAGATGGAGGGGCCAAAAACATTCAGTACTTC.

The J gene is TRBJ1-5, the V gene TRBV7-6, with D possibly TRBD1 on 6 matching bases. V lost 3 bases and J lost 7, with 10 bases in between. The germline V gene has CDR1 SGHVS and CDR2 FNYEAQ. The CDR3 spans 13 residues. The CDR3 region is CASSLGAGQPQHF. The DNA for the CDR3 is TGTGCCAGCAGCTTGGGGGCCGGGCAGCCCCAGCATTTT.

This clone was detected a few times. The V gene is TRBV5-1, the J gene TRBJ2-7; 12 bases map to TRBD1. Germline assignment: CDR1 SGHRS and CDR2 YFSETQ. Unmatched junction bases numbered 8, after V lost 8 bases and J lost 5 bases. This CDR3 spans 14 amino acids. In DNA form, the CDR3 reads TGCGCCAGATACCGGGACAGGGGGCTGAACGAGCAGTACTTC. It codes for CARYRDRGLNEQYF. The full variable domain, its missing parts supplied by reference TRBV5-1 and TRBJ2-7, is KAGVTQTPRYLIKTRGQQVTLSCSPISGHRSVSWYQQTPGQGLQFLFEYFSETQRNKGNFPGRFSGRQFSNSRSEMNVSTLELGDSALYLCARYRDRGLNEQYFGPGTRLTVT.

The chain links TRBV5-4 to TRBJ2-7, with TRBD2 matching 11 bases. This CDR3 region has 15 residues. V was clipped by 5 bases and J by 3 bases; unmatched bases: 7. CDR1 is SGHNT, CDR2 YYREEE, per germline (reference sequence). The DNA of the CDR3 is TGTGCCAGCAGTCCCCAGGGACTAGCGGTCTACGAGCAGTACTTC. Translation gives CASSPQGLAVYEQYF.

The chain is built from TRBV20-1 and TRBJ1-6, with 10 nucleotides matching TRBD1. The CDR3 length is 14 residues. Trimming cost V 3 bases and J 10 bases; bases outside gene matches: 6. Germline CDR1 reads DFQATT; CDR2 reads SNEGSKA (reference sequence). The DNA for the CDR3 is TGCAGTGCTAGTTCACGGACAGGGGGATCACCCCTCCACTTT. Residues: CSASSRTGGSPLHF.

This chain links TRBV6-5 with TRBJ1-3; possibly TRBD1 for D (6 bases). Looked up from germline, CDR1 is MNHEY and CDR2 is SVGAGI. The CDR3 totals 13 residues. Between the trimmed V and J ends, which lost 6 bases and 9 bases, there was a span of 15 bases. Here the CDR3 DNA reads TGTGCCAGCAGCAGAGGACAGTGGGGCACCATATATTTT. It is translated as CASSRGQWGTIYF.

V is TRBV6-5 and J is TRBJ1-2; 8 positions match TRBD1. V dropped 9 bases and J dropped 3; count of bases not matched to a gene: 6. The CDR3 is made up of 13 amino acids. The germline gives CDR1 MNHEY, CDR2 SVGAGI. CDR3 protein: CASSLDRDYGYTF. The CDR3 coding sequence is TGTGCCAGTAGCCTGGACAGGGACTATGGCTACACCTTC.

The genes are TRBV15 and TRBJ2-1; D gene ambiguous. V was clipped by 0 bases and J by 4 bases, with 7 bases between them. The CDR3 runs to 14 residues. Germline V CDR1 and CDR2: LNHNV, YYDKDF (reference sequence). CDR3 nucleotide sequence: TGTGCCACCAGCAGAGATCCGGGTTACAATGAGCAGTTCTTC. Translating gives CATSRDPGYNEQFF. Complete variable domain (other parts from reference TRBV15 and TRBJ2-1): DAMVIQNPRYQVTQFGKPVTLSCSQTLNHNVMYWYQQKSSQAPKLLFHYYDKDFNNEADTPDNFQSRRPNTSFCFLDIRSPGLGDTAMYLCATSRDPGYNEQFFGPGTRLTVL.

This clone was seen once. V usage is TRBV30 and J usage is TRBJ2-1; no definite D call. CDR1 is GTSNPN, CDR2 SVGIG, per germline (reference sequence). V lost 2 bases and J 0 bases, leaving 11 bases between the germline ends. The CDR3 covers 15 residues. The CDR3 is CAWSSFLSSYNEQFF. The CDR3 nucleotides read TGTGCCTGGAGTTCTTTCCTGAGCTCCTACAATGAGCAGTTCTTC.

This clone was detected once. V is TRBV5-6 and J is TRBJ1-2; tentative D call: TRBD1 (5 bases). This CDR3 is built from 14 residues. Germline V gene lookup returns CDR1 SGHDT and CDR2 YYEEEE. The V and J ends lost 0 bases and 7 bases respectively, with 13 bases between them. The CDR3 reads CASSLDGGGGGYTF. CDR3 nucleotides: TGTGCCAGCAGCTTGGATGGGGGAGGAGGTGGCTACACCTTC. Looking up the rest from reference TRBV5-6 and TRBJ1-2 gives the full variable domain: DAGVTQSPTHLIKTRGQQVTLRCSPKSGHDTVSWYQQALGQGPQFIFQYYEEEERQRGNFPDRFSGHQFPNYSSELNVNALLLGDSALYLCASSLDGGGGGYTFGSGTRLTVV.

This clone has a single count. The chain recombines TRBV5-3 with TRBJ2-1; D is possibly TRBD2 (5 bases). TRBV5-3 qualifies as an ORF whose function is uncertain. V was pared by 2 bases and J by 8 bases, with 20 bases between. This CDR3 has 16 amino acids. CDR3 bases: TGTGCCAGAAGCTTTTTCCTGGACCCGGCGGGCCATGAGCAGTTCTTC. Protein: CARSFFLDPAGHEQFF.

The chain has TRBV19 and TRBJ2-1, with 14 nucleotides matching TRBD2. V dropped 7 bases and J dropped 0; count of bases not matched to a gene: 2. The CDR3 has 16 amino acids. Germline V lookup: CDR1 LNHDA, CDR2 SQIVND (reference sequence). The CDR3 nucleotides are TGTGCCAGTATGGGACTAGCGGGGGACTCCTACAATGAGCAGTTCTTC. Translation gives CASMGLAGDSYNEQFF.

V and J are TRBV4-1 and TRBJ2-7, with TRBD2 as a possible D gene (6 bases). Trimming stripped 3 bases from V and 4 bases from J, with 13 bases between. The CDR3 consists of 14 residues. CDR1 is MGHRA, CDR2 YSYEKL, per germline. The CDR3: CASSHPGAWYEQYF. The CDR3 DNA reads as TGCGCCAGCAGCCACCCGGGAGCGTGGTACGAGCAGTACTTC.

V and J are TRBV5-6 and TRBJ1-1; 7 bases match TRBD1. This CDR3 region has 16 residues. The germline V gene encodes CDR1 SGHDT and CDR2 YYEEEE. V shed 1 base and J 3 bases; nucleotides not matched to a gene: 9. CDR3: CASSLNRGWGDTEAFF. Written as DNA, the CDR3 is TGTGCCAGCAGCTTGAACAGGGGATGGGGGGACACTGAAGCTTTCTTT.